This T cell receptor (beta chain) was retrieved from a study of yellow fever vaccine responses in identical twins. Regarding the study as a whole: Reportedly, the response of twins' T cells to the vaccine seemed partly convergent, partly personalized.

The CDR3 totals 12 residues. The ends were cut back, 8 bases at V and 1 base at J, with 7 bases in the middle. On this clonotype: Its antigen is undetermined.

TCRdb ran MiXCR on the RT-PCR reads and lists one entry per CDR3 protein. The sample holds under 4,000 distinct CDR3 sequences, around 87% seen once. The chain carries TRBV23-1 and TRBJ2-3; maybe TRBD1 (5 bases). TRBV23-1 is identified as an open reading frame with a role that is uncertain. The TCR comes from a woman in her late teens or twenties who received the yellow fever vaccine. The sequences come from T cells from blood (PBMCs), unsorted or a sorted subset (not recorded which), collected before or after yellow fever vaccination (not recorded which). CDR3 amino acids: CASLGGTDTQYF. As DNA, the CDR3 is TGCGCCAGCCTAGGGGGCACAGATACGCAGTATTTT.